Below are 8 T cell receptor beta chains sequenced from a single sample in a study of T cell responses to AZD1222 COVID-19 vaccine. The repertoire was sequenced with immunoSEQ multiplex PCR; TCRdb's copy has only in-frame clones and lacks some. The table shows 45,000 to 55,000 clones, with around 80% occurring only once. The sample here was peripheral blood, taken on day 0 of MenACWY control vaccination. The receptors were gathered from an adult in good health.

This chain joins TRBV5-6 and TRBJ1-5; D not certain. The length of the CDR3 is 12 residues. Per germline, CDR1 SGHDT and CDR2 YYEEEE. V shed 4 bases and J shed 6 bases, with 8 bases lying between them. The CDR3 sequence is CASSPYGQPQHF. CDR3 sequence (DNA): TGTGCCAGCAGCCCCTATGGTCAGCCCCAGCATTTT.

CDR3 DNA: TGTGCCAGCAGCGGCCGGGACACCCAAGAGACCCAGTACTTC. Translated: CASSGRDTQETQYF. This chain connects TRBV11-3 to TRBJ2-5, with a possible D match to TRBD1 (6 bases). V lost 5 bases and J lost 1, with 11 bases in between. Germline assignment: CDR1 SGHNT and CDR2 YENEEA. The CDR3 contains 14 residues.

The table lists this clone with a few counts. The V call is TRBV19, the J call TRBJ1-1, with D possibly TRBD1 on 5 matching bases. This CDR3 is built from 14 residues. V shed 3 bases and J shed 1 base, with 9 bases lying between them. CDR1 and CDR2 from the germline V gene are LNHDA and SQIVND (reference sequence). CDR3 sequence (DNA): TGTGCCAGTAGTATTCGGGGCGCGAACACTGAAGCTTTCTTT. It encodes CASSIRGANTEAFF.

V gene TRBV25-1 combines with J gene TRBJ1-2; D is unresolved. With 0 bases removed from V and 4 bases from J, the gap between germline ends came to 9 bases. CDR3 length equals 14 residues. The germline CDR1 and CDR2 sequences are MGHDK and SYGVNS. CDR3: CASSEYVAAYGYTF. The CDR3 region has the DNA TGTGCCAGCAGTGAATATGTGGCGGCCTATGGCTACACCTTC.

This chain connects TRBV27 to TRBJ1-5; perhaps TRBD1 as D (6 bases). CDR1 is MNHEY and CDR2 is SMNVEV in the germline V gene (reference sequence). The CDR3 consists of 15 residues. The V end was cut by 2 bases, the J end by 3 bases, with 11 bases between. The CDR3 sequence: CASSLGGAYNQPQHF. The CDR3 DNA is TGTGCCAGCAGTTTAGGGGGGGCGTACAATCAGCCCCAGCATTTT.

This clone was seen only a few times. The chain uses TRBV2 and TRBJ2-7, with a tentative D call TRBD1 (6 bases). Trimming stripped 3 bases from V and 3 bases from J, with 9 bases between. This CDR3 spans 13 amino acids. Germline V gene lookup returns CDR1 SNHLY and CDR2 FYNNEI. The CDR3 is CASSDAGVYEQYV. The CDR3 bases are TGTGCCAGCAGTGACGCAGGGGTCTACGAGCAGTACGTC.

The chain carries TRBV3-1 (or the pseudogene TRBV3-2) and TRBJ1-1, with D maybe TRBD1 (6 bases). Germline CDR1 and CDR2: LGHDT and YNNKEL (reference sequence). V was pared by 1 base and J by 4 bases, with 16 bases between. The CDR3 has 16 residues. The CDR3 coding sequence is TGTGCCAGCAGCCAAGTGCCACAGGGAGGGGTCACTGAAGCTTTCTTT. Translated: CASSQVPQGGVTEAFF.

The chain uses TRBV5-1 and TRBJ2-7; TRBD2 agrees at 12 bases. This CDR3 comprises 16 residues. Losses at the gene ends were 6 bases for V and 2 bases for J; bases not matched to a gene: 9. Germline CDR1 is SGHRS and CDR2 is YFSETQ. CDR3 protein: CASKGTSGSPPYEQYF. For the CDR3, the DNA is TGCGCCAGCAAAGGGACTAGCGGGTCTCCGCCCTACGAGCAGTACTTC.